This T cell receptor beta chain stems from a study of identical twins. Study-wide results and caveats: Modelling approaches yielded underestimates of out-of-frame TCR alpha sharing between monozygotic twins. Weaker excess twin sharing was observed in beta out-of-frame sequences. Carriage of fewer insertions was seen in abundant cord blood beta clonotypes, whereas memory repertoires showed none. Shared out-of-frame alpha sequences (those common to twins) showed excess low generation probability.

The germline CDR1 and CDR2 sequences are MNHEY and SVGAGI. CDR3 size: 15 residues. With V trimmed by 4 bases and J by 6 bases, 7 bases remained unmatched. TCRdb redid the calling of the 5' RACE reads with MiXCR, one entry per CDR3 protein. The table records a few hundred thousand distinct CDR3 sequences, less than 9% of them present only once. Regarding this clonotype: Its antigen is not known.

Separately, the same data were catalogued under a study of yellow fever vaccine responses in identical twins.

The sample consisted of memory (CD45RO+) T cells sorted from blood. The V gene is TRBV6-5, the J gene TRBJ1-5; 9 bases are a match to TRBD1. The clonotype originates from a woman aged 18-35 years in good health. CDR3 coding DNA: TGTGCCAGCAGTTTAACGACGGACAGGGGTCAGCCCCAGCATTTT. Its protein is CASSLTTDRGQPQHF.